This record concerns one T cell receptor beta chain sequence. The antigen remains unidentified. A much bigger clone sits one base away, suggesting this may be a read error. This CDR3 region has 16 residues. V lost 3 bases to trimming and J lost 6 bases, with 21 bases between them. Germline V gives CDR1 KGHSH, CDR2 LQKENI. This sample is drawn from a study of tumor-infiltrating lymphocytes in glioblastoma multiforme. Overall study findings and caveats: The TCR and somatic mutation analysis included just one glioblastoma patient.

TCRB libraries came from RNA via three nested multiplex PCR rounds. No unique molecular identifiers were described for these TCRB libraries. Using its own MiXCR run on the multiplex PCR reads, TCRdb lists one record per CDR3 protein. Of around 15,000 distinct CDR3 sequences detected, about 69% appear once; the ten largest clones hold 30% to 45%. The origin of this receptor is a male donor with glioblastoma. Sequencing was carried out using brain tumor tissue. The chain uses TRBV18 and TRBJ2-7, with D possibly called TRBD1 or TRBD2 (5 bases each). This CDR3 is CASSPLSRDGRGEQYF. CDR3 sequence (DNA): TGTGCCAGCTCACCTCTGAGCCGGGACGGGCGCGGCGAGCAGTACTTC.